This T cell receptor (beta chain) was documented in a study of blood T cell repertoires in COVID-19. Overall study context: Some COVID-19 samples were acute and others convalescent; all came from the United States, Italy and Spain. T cells, B-cell-depleted T cells, or PBMCs provided the cDNA or gDNA that served as material.

This clone was recorded only once. Authors' processing steps: Amplification of reference gene primers was used by the study to estimate nucleated cell counts. Sequencing used immunoSEQ multiplex PCR; TCRdb keeps in-frame clones, though not all of them. That table gives V, J and clone size, and the DNA gave D and trimming. The sample comprises under 150,000 clones, 70% to 85% of which are singletons, and about a sixth rests with the top ten. After removal of 1 base from V and 6 bases from J, the junction contained 5 bases not matched to a gene. From germline, CDR1 is LNHNV and CDR2 YYDKDF (reference sequence). The CDR3 contains 15 residues.

The specimen was peripheral blood. This receptor was identified in a woman older than 75 with acute or convalescent COVID-19. The rearrangement uses TRBV15 and TRBJ2-3; 9 nucleotides align to TRBD2. Here the CDR3 reads CATSRALAGLDTQYF. For the CDR3, the DNA is TGTGCCACCAGCAGAGCCCTAGCGGGATTGGATACGCAGTATTTT.